The 14 T cell receptor beta chains presented below share a single source sample, sequenced in a study of T cell responses to AZD1222 COVID-19 vaccine. Here immunoSEQ multiplex PCR was the method, and the copy in TCRdb shows in-frame clones only, minus some. The repertoire consists of 150,000 to 200,000 clones, with roughly 89% occurring once and the leading ten covering 1.5% to 2%. The sample in question was peripheral blood, obtained on day 0 of AZD1222 vaccination. The receptors were sampled from an adult in good health.

The rearrangement links TRBV9 to TRBJ1-4; maybe TRBD1 (5 bases). Per germline, CDR1 SGDLS and CDR2 YYNGEE. Trimming removed 4 bases at V and 7 bases at J, with 14 bases between. CDR3 length: 14 residues. CDR3 DNA sequence: TGTGCCAGCAGCCCCCAGGTCGGGGGTGAAAAACTGTTTTTT. The encoded protein is CASSPQVGGEKLFF.

The chain employs TRBV6-1 and TRBJ1-2; TRBD1 matches at 7 bases. Germline lookup yields CDR1 MNHNS and CDR2 SASEGT. Trimming removed 6 bases from V and 1 base from J; junction bases left unmatched: 8. CDR3 length: 15 amino acids. CDR3 amino acids: CASSIGGQINYGYTF. CDR3 nucleotides: TGTGCCAGCAGCATAGGGGGACAGATTAACTATGGCTACACCTTC.

This chain uses TRBV7-9 with TRBJ2-1, with D possibly being TRBD2 (6 bases). Germline CDR1 and CDR2: SEHNR and FQNEAQ (reference sequence). Trimming removed 1 base at V and 5 bases at J, with 6 bases between. The CDR3 totals 13 residues. The CDR3 here is CASSLGTNNEQFF. CDR3 sequence (DNA): TGTGCCAGCAGCTTAGGGACTAACAATGAGCAGTTCTTC.

The V call is TRBV19, the J call TRBJ1-4, with TRBD1 as a possible D gene (6 bases). The germline gives CDR1 LNHDA, CDR2 SQIVND (reference sequence). The germline V and J ends were trimmed by 7 bases and 3 bases, with 12 bases remaining between them. The CDR3 totals 14 residues. The CDR3 nucleotides are TGTGCCAGTACTAGGGCAGGGGCTAATGAAAAACTGTTTTTT. This translates into CASTRAGANEKLFF.

The gene calls are TRBV19 and TRBJ2-3; D not certain. V was clipped by 8 bases and J by 5 bases, with 17 bases between them. The CDR3 runs to 14 residues. Germline V gene sequence: CDR1 LNHDA, CDR2 SQIVND (reference sequence). The CDR3: CASWSLVRGDTQYF. The CDR3 DNA reads TGTGCCAGTTGGAGCCTGGTACGTGGAGATACGCAGTATTTT. Full variable domain (remainder filled in from reference TRBV19 and TRBJ2-3): DGGITQSPKYLFRKEGQNVTLSCEQNLNHDAMYWYRQDPGQGLRLIYYSQIVNDFQKGDIAEGYSVSREKKESFPLTVTSAQKNPTAFYLCASWSLVRGDTQYFGPGTRLTVL.

The chain links TRBV7-3 to TRBJ2-6, with D possibly matching TRBD2 (6 bases). The V gene's germline CDR1 is SGHTA and CDR2 FQGTGA. The CDR3 is 17 residues long. V lost 5 bases to trimming and J lost 4 bases, with 18 bases between them. As DNA, the CDR3 is TGTGCCAGCAGCACCCAAGGAGGGGTCGGAGGGGCCAACGTCCTGACTTTC. Protein sequence: CASSTQGGVGGANVLTF.

This clone was seen just once. DNA of the CDR3: TGCGCCAGCCGGGGACAGGGTCGGGTTGAAAAACTGTTTTTT. The encoded protein is CASRGQGRVEKLFF. V usage is TRBV10-2 and J usage is TRBJ1-4; TRBD1 matches 9 bases. Per germline, CDR1 WSHSY and CDR2 SAAADI. The CDR3 has 14 amino acids. V lost 8 bases to trimming and J lost 7 bases; unmatched junction nucleotides: 8.

This chain's CDR3 is CASSLAGQGKEKLFF. CDR3 nucleotides: TGTGCCAGCAGTCTCGCCGGACAGGGGAAAGAAAAACTGTTTTTT. The V gene is TRBV27, the J gene TRBJ1-4; 9 nucleotides align to TRBD1. Germline loops: CDR1 MNHEY, CDR2 SMNVEV (reference sequence). This CDR3 is built from 15 residues. V dropped 5 bases and J dropped 8; count of bases not matched to a gene: 9.

The chain is built from TRBV2 and TRBJ2-7; 12 bases agree with TRBD2. With 10 bases clipped from V and 0 bases from J, the junction kept 19 bases outside the gene matches. The germline V gene has CDR1 SNHLY and CDR2 FYNNEI. This CDR3 region has 19 residues. The DNA for the CDR3 is TGTGCCACTGGGGTGGGGGGGCGACTAGCGGGAGTGACCTCCTACGAGCAGTACTTC. This gives the protein CATGVGGRLAGVTSYEQYF.

The chain combines TRBV30 with TRBJ1-2; TRBD1 might be the D (5 bases). Germline loops: CDR1 GTSNPN, CDR2 SVGIG (reference sequence). The CDR3 length is 14 residues. V gave up 2 bases and J gave up 3 bases, with 13 bases separating them. CDR3 protein: CAWSRQGRDYGYTF. CDR3 coding DNA: TGTGCCTGGAGTCGCCAGGGTCGGGACTATGGCTACACCTTC.

The chain links TRBV6-2 or TRBV6-3 to TRBJ2-7; 8 nucleotides match TRBD2. J gave up 2 bases and V 0 bases, and 0 bases lay outside the gene matches. From germline, CDR1 is MNHEY and CDR2 SVGEGT. CDR3 length equals 14 residues. CDR3: CASSYSTSAYEQYF. CDR3 nucleotide sequence: TGTGCCAGCAGTTACTCGACTAGCGCCTACGAGCAGTACTTC.

The chain joins TRBV29-1 to TRBJ1-6, with 7 bases matching TRBD1. The ends lost 4 bases at V and 7 bases at J; junction bases unmatched: 7. In germline, CDR1 is SQVTM, CDR2 ANQGSEA. The length of the CDR3 is 14 residues. The CDR3 sequence is CSVGQGDANSPLHF. The DNA for the CDR3 is TGCAGCGTTGGACAGGGCGACGCGAATTCACCCCTCCACTTT.

This sequence joins TRBV24-1 and TRBJ2-1; tentative D call: TRBD1 (6 bases). V shed 6 bases and J shed 0 bases, with 8 bases lying between them. Germline V gives CDR1 KGHDR, CDR2 SFDVKD. The CDR3 runs 14 residues. The CDR3 reads CATSTGSSYNEQFF. CDR3 coding DNA: TGTGCCACCAGTACAGGGAGCTCCTACAATGAGCAGTTCTTC.

The chain joins TRBV29-1 to TRBJ2-3; possible D gene TRBD1, 6 bases. CDR3 size: 15 residues. Trimming stripped 6 bases from V and 2 bases from J, with 18 bases between. The V gene's germline CDR1 is SQVTM and CDR2 ANQGSEA. The CDR3 spells CSVQKDSINTDTQYF. CDR3 DNA sequence: TGCAGCGTCCAAAAGGACAGTATAAACACAGATACGCAGTATTTT.